This T cell receptor beta chain emerged from a study of beta chain features in type 1 diabetes. This clone was found a few times. What it recognizes is unknown. Of the isolated RNA, all was reverse transcribed, and so the sequenced material was expressed TCRB transcripts. TCRdb's copy holds only in-frame clones and misses some; the assay was immunoSEQ multiplex PCR. The data hold roughly 170,000 clones, with more than 10% observed a single time. Study-wide findings and caveats: PCR might favor shorter templates, but any such skew would affect patients and controls equally. TCRB CDR3s from Type 1 diabetes patients were moderately but significantly shorter in all four CD4+ subsets.

This CDR3 spans 18 amino acids. After removal of 4 bases from V and 0 bases from J, the junction contained 11 bases not matched to a gene. CDR1 and CDR2 from the germline V gene are SEHNR and FQNEAQ (reference sequence). The TCR originated in a woman under 30 in good health. Sequenced input: central memory CD4+ T cells from blood. This chain joins TRBV7-9 and TRBJ2-7; 11 bases align to TRBD2. The CDR3 DNA follows: TGTGCCAGCAGCTCCGAATGGGGACTAGCGGCGGCCTCCTACGAGCAGTACTTC. Amino acid sequence: CASSSEWGLAAASYEQYF. Complete variable domain (other parts from reference TRBV7-9 and TRBJ2-7): DTGVSQNPRHKITKRGQNVTFRCDPISEHNRLYWYRQTLGQGPEFLTYFQNEAQLEKSRLLSDRFSAERPKGSFSTLEIQRTEQGDSAMYLCASSSEWGLAAASYEQYFGPGTRLTVT.